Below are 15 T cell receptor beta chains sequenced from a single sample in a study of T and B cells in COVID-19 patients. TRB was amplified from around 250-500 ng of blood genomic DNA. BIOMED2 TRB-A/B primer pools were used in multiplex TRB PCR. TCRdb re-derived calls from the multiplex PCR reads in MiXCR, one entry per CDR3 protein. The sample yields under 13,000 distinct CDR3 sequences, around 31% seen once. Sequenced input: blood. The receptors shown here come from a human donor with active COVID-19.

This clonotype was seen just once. Written as DNA, the CDR3 is TGTGCCACCAGTGATCCGTACGGAGCGGGTTCGTTGGGGGGGCGGTCGGATACGCAGTATTTT. It encodes CATSDPYGAGSLGGRSDTQYF. The chain has TRBV24-1 and TRBJ2-3; D might be TRBD2 (7 bases). The CDR3 runs to 21 residues. Deletions cut 3 bases from V and 6 bases from J, with 33 bases between. Germline lookup yields CDR1 KGHDR and CDR2 SFDVKD.

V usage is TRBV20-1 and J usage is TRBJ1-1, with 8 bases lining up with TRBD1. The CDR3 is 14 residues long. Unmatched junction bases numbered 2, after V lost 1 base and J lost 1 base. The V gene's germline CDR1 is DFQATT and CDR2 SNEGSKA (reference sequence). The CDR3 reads CSARGDRGNTEAFF. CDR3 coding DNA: TGCAGTGCTAGAGGTGACAGGGGGAACACTGAAGCTTTCTTT.

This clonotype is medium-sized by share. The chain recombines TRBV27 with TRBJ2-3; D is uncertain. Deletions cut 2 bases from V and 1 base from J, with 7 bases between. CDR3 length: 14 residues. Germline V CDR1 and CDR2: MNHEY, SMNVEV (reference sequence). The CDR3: CASSLVVGTDTQYF. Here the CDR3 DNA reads TGTGCCAGCAGTTTAGTGGTAGGCACAGATACGCAGTATTTT.

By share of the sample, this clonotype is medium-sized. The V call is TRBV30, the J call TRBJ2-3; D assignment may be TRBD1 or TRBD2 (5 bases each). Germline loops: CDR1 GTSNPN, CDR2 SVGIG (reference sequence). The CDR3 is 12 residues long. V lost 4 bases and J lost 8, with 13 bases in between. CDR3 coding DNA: TGTGCCTGGACCCGGGACGGGGCTACGCAGTATTTT. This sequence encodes CAWTRDGATQYF.

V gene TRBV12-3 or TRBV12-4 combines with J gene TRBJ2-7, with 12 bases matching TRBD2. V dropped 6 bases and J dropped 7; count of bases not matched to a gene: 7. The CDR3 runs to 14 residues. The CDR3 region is CASRTSGGNEEQYF. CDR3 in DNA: TGTGCCAGCAGAACTAGCGGGGGGAATGAAGAGCAGTACTTC.

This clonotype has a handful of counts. The CDR3 DNA reads as TGTGCCAGCAGTTTATCACTGAACACTGAAGCTTTCTTT. The encoded protein is CASSLSLNTEAFF. The chain uses TRBV27 and TRBJ1-1; D is ambiguous. Germline V gene data show CDR1 as MNHEY and CDR2 as SMNVEV (reference sequence). This CDR3 contains 13 residues. Trimming took off 0 bases at V and 0 bases at J, with 2 bases between the two ends.

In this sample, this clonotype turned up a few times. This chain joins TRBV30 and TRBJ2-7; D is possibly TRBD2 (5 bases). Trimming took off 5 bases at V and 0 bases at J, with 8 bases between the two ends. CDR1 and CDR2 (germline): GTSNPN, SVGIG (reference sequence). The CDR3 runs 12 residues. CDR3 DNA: TGTGCCTGGGGCCGGGACTCCTACGAGCAGTACTTC. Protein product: CAWGRDSYEQYF.

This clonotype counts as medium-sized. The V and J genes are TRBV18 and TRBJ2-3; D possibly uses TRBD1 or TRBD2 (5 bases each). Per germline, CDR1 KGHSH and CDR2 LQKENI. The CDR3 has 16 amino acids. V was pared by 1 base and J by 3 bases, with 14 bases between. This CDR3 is CASSPQGQGGTDTQYF. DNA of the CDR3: TGTGCCAGCTCACCACAGGGGCAGGGCGGGACAGATACGCAGTATTTT.

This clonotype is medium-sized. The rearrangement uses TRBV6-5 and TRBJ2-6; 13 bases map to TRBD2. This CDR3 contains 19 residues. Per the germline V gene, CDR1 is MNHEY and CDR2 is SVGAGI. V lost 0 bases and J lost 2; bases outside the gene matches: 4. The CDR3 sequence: CASSYSRTSGGAGANVLTF. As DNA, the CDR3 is TGTGCCAGCAGTTACTCGAGAACTAGCGGGGGGGCTGGGGCCAACGTCCTGACTTTC.

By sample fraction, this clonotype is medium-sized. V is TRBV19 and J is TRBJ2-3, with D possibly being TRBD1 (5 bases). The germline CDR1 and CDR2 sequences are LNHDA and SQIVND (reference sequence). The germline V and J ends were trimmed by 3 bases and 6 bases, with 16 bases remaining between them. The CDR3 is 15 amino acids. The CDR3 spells CASSMLPRVSDTQYF. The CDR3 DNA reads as TGTGCCAGTAGTATGCTCCCCAGGGTTTCGGATACGCAGTATTTT. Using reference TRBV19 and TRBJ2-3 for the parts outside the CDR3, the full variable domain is DGGITQSPKYLFRKEGQNVTLSCEQNLNHDAMYWYRQDPGQGLRLIYYSQIVNDFQKGDIAEGYSVSREKKESFPLTVTSAQKNPTAFYLCASSMLPRVSDTQYFGPGTRLTVL.

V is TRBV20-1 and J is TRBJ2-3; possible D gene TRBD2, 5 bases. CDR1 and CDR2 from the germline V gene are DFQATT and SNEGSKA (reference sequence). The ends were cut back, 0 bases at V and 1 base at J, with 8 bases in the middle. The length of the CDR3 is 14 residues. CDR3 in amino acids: CSARDARGTDTQYF. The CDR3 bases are TGCAGTGCTAGAGATGCGAGGGGCACAGATACGCAGTATTTT.

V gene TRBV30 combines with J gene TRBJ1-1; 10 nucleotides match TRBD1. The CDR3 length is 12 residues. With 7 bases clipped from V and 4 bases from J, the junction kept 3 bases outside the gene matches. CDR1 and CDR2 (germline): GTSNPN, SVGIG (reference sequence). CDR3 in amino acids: CAYDRGPTEAFF. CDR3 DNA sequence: TGTGCCTATGACAGGGGGCCCACTGAAGCTTTCTTT.

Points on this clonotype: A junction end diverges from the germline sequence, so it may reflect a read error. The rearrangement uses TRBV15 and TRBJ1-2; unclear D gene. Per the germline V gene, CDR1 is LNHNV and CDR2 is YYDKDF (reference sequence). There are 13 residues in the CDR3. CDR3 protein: CATSFQRDYGYTF. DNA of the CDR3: TGTGCAACCAGCTTCCAGAGGGACTATGGCTACACCTTC.

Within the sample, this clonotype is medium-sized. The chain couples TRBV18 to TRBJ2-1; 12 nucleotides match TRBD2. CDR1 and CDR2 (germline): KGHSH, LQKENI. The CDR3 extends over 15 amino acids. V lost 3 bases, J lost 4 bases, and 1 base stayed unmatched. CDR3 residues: CASSPLAGGYNEQFF. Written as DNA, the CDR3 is TGTGCCAGCTCACCTCTAGCGGGGGGGTACAATGAGCAGTTCTTC.

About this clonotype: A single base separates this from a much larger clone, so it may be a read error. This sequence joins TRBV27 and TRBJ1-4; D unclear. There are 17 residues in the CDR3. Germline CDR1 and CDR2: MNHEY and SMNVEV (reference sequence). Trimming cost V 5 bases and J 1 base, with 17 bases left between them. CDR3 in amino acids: CASSPGVVKRTNEKLFF. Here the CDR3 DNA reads TGTGCCAGCAGTCCTGGAGTTGTGAAAAGAACTAATGAAAAACTGTTTTTT. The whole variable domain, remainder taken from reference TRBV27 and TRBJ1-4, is EAQVTQNPRYLITVTGKKLTVTCSQNMNHEYMSWYRQDPGLGLRQIYYSMNVEVTDKGDVPEGYKVSRKEKRNFPLILESPSPNQTSLYFCASSPGVVKRTNEKLFFGSGTQLSVL.